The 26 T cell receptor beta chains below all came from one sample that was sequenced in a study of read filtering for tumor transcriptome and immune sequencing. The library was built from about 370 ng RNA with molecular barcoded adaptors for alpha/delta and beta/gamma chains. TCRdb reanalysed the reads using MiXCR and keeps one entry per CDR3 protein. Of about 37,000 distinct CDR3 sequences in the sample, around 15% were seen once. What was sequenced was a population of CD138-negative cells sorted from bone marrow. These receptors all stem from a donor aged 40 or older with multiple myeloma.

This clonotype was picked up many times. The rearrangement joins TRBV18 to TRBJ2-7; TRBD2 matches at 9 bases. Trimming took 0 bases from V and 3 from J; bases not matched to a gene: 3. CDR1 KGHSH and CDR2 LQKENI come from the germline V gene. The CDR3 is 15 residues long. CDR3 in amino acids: CASSPPGTSYYEQYF. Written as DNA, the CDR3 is TGTGCCAGCTCACCACCGGGGACTAGCTACTACGAGCAGTACTTC. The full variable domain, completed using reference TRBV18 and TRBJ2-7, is NAGVMQNPRHLVRRRGQEARLRCSPMKGHSHVYWYRQLPEEGLKFMVYLQKENIIDESGMPKERFSAEFPKEGPSILRIQQVVRGDSAAYFCASSPPGTSYYEQYFGPGTRLTVT.

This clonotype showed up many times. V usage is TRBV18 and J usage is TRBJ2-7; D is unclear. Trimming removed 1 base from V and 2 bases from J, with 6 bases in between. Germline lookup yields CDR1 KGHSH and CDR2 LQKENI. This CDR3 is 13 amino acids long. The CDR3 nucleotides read TGTGCCAGCTCACCACGAAGGGCCTACGAGCAGTACTTC. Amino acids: CASSPRRAYEQYF.

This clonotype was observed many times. CDR3 DNA: TGCAGTGCTCCCTATGGTTGGGCGGGAGAGACCCAGTACTTC. As protein: CSAPYGWAGETQYF. The chain carries TRBV20-1 and TRBJ2-5; weak D call: TRBD2 (5 bases). The CDR3 totals 14 residues. Between the trimmed V and J ends, which lost 5 bases and 4 bases, there was a span of 17 bases. CDR1 is DFQATT, CDR2 SNEGSKA, per germline (reference sequence).

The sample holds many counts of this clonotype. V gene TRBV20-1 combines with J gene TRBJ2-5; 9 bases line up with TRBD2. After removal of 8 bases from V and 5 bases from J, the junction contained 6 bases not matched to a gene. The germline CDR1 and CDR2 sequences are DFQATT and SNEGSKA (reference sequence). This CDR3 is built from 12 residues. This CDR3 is CSNSGRDETQYF. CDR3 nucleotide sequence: TGCAGTAATAGCGGGAGAGACGAGACCCAGTACTTC.

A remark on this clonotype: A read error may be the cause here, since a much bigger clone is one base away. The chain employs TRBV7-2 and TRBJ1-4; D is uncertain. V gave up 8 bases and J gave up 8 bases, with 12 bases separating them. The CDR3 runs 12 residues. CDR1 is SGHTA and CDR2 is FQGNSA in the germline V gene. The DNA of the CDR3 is TGTGCCAGCGGCCAGACGGAAGAAAAACTGTTTTTT. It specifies CASGQTEEKLFF.

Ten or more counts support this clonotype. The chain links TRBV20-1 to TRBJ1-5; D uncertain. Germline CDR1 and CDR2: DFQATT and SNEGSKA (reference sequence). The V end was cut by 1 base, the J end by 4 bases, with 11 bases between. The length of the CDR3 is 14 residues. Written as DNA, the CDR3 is TGCAGTGCTAGAGTTGGGCACCAAAATCAGCCCCAGCATTTT. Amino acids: CSARVGHQNQPQHF.

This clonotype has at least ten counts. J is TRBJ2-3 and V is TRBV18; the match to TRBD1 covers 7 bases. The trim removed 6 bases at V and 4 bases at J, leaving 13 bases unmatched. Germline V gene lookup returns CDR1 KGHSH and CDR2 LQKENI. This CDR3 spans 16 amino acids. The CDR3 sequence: CASSQGQTLSADTQYF. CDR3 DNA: TGTGCCAGCTCGCAGGGACAGACGCTAAGTGCAGATACGCAGTATTTT.

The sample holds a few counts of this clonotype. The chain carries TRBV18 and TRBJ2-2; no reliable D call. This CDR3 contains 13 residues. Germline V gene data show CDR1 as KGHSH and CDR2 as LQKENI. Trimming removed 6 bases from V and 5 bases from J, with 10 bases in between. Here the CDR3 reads CASSPDMTGELFF. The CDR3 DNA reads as TGTGCCAGCTCCCCAGACATGACCGGGGAGCTGTTTTTT.

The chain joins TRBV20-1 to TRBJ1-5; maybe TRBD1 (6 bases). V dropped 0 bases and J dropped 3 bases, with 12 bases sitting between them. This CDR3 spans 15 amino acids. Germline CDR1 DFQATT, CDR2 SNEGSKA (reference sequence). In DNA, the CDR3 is TGCAGTGCTAGAGATACGGGGGCCTTCAATCAGCCCCAGCATTTT. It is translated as CSARDTGAFNQPQHF.

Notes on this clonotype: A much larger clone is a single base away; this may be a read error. The CDR3 sequence is CASGPLERSQETQYF. CDR3 DNA sequence: TGCGCCAGCGGCCCGCTAGAGAGGTCACAAGAGACCCAGTACTTC. The chain employs TRBV5-1 and TRBJ2-5, with unresolved D. Looked up from germline, CDR1 is SGHRS and CDR2 is YFSETQ. V lost 7 bases and J 2 bases, leaving 18 bases between the germline ends. This CDR3 region has 15 residues.

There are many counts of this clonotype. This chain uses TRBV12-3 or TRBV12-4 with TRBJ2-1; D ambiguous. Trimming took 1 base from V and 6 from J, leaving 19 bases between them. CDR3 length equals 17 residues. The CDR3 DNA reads TGTGCCAGCAGTTTAGTCTCTGGCAGAAGGGCAGGCAATGAGCAGTTCTTC. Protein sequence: CASSLVSGRRAGNEQFF.

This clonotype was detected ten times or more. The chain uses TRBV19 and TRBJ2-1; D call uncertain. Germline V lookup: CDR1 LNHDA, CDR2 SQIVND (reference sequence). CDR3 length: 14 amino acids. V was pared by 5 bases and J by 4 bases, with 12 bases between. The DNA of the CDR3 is TGTGCCAGTAGTGCCCGTCATTTGTACAATGAGCAGTTCTTC. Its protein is CASSARHLYNEQFF.

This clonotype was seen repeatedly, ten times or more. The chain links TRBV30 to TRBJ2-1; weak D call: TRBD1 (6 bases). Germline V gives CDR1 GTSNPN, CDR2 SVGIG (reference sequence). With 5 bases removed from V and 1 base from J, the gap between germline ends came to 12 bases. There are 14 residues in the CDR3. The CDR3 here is CAWFGQGSYNEQFF. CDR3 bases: TGTGCCTGGTTCGGGCAGGGGTCCTACAATGAGCAGTTCTTC. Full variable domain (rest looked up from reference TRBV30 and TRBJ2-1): SQTIHQWPATLVQPVGSPLSLECTVEGTSNPNLYWYRQAAGRGLQLLFYSVGIGQISSEVPQNLSASRPQDRQFILSSKKLLLSDSGFYLCAWFGQGSYNEQFFGPGTRLTVL.

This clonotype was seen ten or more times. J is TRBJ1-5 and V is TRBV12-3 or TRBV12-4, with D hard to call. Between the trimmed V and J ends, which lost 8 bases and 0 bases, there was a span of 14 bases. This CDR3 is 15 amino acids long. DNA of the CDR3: TGTGCCAGCGGCCCAAGTGGCGGTAGCAATCAGCCCCAGCATTTT. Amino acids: CASGPSGGSNQPQHF.

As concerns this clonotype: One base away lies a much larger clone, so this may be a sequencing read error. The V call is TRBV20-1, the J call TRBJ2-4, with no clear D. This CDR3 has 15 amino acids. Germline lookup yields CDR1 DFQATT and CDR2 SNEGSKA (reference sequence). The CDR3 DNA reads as TGCAGTGCCAAAGACGGTAGTAGGGCCAATAACATTCAGTACTTC. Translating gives CSAKDGSRANNIQYF.

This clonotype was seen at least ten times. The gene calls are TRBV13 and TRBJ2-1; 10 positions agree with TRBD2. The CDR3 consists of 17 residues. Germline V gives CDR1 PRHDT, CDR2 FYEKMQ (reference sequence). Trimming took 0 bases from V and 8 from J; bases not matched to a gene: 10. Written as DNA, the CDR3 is TGTGCCAGCAGCTTAGGCGGGGGTTCTAGCGGGAGCTATGAGCAGTTCTTC. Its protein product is CASSLGGGSSGSYEQFF.

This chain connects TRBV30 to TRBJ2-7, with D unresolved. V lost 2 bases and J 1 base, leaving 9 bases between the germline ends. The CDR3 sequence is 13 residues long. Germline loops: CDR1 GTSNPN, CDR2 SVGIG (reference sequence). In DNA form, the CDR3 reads TGTGCCTGGAGTAAGACACGGTCCTACGAGCAGTACTTC. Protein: CAWSKTRSYEQYF.

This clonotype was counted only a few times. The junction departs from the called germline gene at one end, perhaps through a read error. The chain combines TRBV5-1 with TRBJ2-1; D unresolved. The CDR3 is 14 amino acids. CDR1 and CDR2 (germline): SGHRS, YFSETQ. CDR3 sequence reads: CASSLDPANNEQFF. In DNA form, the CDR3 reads TGCGCCAGTAGCTTGGACCCAGCGAACAATGAGCAGTTCTTC.

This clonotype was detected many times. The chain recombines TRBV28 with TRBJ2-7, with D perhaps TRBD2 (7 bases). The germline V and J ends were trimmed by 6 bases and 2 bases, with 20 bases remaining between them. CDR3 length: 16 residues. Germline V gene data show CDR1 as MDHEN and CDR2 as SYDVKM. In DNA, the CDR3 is TGTGCCAGCAGACGCGGAGGGGGGGGGATTGCCTACGAGCAGTACTTC. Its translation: CASRRGGGGIAYEQYF. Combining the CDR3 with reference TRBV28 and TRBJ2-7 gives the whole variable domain DVKVTQSSRYLVKRTGEKVFLECVQDMDHENMFWYRQDPGLGLRLIYFSYDVKMKEKGDIPEGYSVSREKKERFSLILESASTNQTSMYLCASRRGGGGIAYEQYFGPGTRLTVT.

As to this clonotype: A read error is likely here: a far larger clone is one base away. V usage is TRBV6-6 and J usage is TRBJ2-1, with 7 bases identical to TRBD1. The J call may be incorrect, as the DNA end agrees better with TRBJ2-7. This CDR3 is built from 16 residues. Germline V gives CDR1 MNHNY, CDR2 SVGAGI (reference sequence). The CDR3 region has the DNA TGTGCCAGCAGTTTTGACAGGGTCCCAAGGGAAGAAGGGCAGTACTTC. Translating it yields CASSFDRVPREEGQYF.

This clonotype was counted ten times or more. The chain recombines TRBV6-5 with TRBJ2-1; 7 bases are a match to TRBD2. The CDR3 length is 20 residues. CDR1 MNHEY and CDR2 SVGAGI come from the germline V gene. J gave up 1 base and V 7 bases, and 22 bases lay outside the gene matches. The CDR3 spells CASTKSGTGPGGSSYNEQFF. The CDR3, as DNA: TGTGCCAGCACCAAGTCTGGGACGGGGCCTGGCGGGAGTTCCTACAATGAGCAGTTCTTC.

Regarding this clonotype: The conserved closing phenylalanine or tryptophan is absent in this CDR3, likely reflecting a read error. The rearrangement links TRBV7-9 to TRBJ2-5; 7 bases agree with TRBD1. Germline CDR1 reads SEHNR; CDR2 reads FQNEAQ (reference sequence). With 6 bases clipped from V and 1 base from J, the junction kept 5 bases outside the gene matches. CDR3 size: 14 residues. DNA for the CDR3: TGTGCCAGCAGTCCCCGACAGGGCCAAGAGACCCAGTACTCC. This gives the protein CASSPRQGQETQYS.

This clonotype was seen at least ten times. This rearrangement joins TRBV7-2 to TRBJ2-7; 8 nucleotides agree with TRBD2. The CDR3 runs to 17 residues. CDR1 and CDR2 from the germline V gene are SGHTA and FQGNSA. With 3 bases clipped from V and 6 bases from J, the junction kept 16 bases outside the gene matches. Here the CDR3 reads CASSFFSSGSTAGEQYF. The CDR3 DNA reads TGTGCCAGCAGCTTCTTCTCAAGCGGGAGCACGGCGGGCGAGCAGTACTTC.

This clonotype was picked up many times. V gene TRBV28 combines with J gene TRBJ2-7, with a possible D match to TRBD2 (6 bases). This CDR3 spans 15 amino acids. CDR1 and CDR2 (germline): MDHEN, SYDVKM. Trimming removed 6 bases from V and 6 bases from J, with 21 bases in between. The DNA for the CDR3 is TGTGCCAGCAGCCCCCAGGTTGCGGGAAGAGGCGAGCAGTACTTC. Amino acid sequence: CASSPQVAGRGEQYF.

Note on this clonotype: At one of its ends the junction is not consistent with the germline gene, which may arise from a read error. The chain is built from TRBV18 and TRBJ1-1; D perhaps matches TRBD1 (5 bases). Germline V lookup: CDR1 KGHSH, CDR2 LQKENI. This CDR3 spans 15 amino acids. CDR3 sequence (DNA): TGTGCTAGCTCACCCGCGACAGCCATGAACACTGAAACTTTCTTT. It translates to CASSPATAMNTETFF.

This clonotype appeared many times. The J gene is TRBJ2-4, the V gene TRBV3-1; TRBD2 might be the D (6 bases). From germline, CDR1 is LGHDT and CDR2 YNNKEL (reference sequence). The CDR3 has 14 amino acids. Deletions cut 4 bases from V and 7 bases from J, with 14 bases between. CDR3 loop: CASSPPGRGNIQYF. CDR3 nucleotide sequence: TGTGCCAGCAGCCCCCCGGGACGGGGGAACATTCAGTACTTC. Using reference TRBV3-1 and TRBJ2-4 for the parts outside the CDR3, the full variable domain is DTAVSQTPKYLVTQMGNDKSIKCEQNLGHDTMYWYKQDSKKFLKIMFSYNNKELIINETVPNRFSPKSPDKAHLNLHINSLELGDSAVYFCASSPPGRGNIQYFGAGTRLSVL.